This T cell receptor beta chain was found in a study of identical twins. General study points: These conclusions were based on statistical analysis (cross-sectional, not following the same donors). Insertions ran lower in abundant cord blood beta clonotypes, though not in memory repertoires.

Template switching supplied a universal primer site; unique molecular identifiers were carried on the cDNA. TCRdb called the 5' RACE reads again in MiXCR, with one record for every CDR3 protein. Of under 250,000 distinct CDR3 sequences listed, roughly a tenth were seen once; the top ten hold approximately 5.1%. Germline V gives CDR1 DFQATT, CDR2 SNEGSKA (reference sequence). With V trimmed by 5 bases and J by 6 bases, 8 bases remained unmatched. The CDR3 runs 14 residues. There are a few counts of this clonotype. The antigen remains unidentified. This clonotype originated in a woman aged 18 to 35 in good health. Sequencing input: memory (CD45RO+) T cells sorted from blood. The rearrangement uses TRBV20-1 and TRBJ1-5, with 9 bases lining up with TRBD1. The CDR3 here is CSAEGQGKGQPQHF. The CDR3 DNA follows: TGCAGTGCTGAGGGACAGGGTAAGGGTCAGCCCCAGCATTTT.